The clone carrying this T cell receptor beta chain was counted between two and nine times. Its antigen is undetermined. None of the patients had undergone any treatment ahead of thyroid surgery. Original data processing: Differences in CDR3 between clinicopathological groups were drawn on to build a classifier intended to discriminate distant-metastatic papillary thyroid cancer patients. TCRdb ran MiXCR on the PCR reads. These V and J calls derive from TCRdb rather than the authors' analysis. The profile shows 30,000 to 45,000 clones, about 26% of them singletons. This sample stems from a study of metastatic and nonmetastatic thyroid tumors. Study information: Peripheral blood and tumor or nodule samples from malignant and benign thyroid patients were compared.

Study-level results: Reportedly, malignant thyroid tumors had significantly higher TCR beta diversity than benign nodules, in blood and tumor.

Germline V gene data show CDR1 as DFQATT and CDR2 as SNEGSKA (reference sequence). The CDR3 contains 13 residues. Deletions cut 3 bases from V and 4 bases from J, with 10 bases between. Sequencing was done on a sample of blood. The V gene is TRBV20-1, the J gene TRBJ1-3; D is unclear. The TCR sequence derives from a male donor with papillary thyroid cancer or a benign thyroid nodule (not recorded which). Some clones in this sample may be carry-over from other donors' samples. DNA of the CDR3: TGCAGTGCTAGTAGGGCGACAGGAAACACCATATATTTT. It codes for CSASRATGNTIYF.